These 32 T cell receptor beta chains came from one sample sequenced in a study of lymphopenia after photon versus proton radiotherapy. TCRdb's copy holds only in-frame clones and misses some; the assay was immunoSEQ multiplex PCR. The table shows approximately 25,000 clones, with roughly 80% occurring only once. Source: peripheral blood, taken from a patient treated with proton-based radiotherapy. The receptors stem from an older woman with pancreatic cancer.

As to this clone: Without the conserved terminal phenylalanine or tryptophan, this CDR3 likely stems from a read error. It is unclear where the CDR3 begins or ends on the DNA, so no DNA is shown, and the CDR3 is as TCRdb lists it. The rearrangement links TRBV5-4 to TRBJ2-7; the D segment call TRBD2 is taken from the table without a DNA check. Germline CDR1 reads SGHNT; CDR2 reads YYREEE (reference sequence). From its first to its last residue, the CDR3 has 9 amino acids. CDR3: CASSLGETS.

This clone was detected a few times. CDR3: CASSLGDRGNTIYF. CDR3 sequence (DNA): TGTGCCAGCAGCTTGGGGGACAGGGGAAACACCATATATTTT. The chain links TRBV5-4 to TRBJ1-3; TRBD1 aligns across 8 bases. This CDR3 has 14 amino acids. V lost 0 bases, J lost 4 bases, and 0 bases stayed unmatched. Germline values: CDR1 SGHNT, CDR2 YYREEE (reference sequence).

The chain carries TRBV27 and TRBJ2-1, with 7 bases matching TRBD2. This CDR3 spans 18 amino acids. Looked up from germline, CDR1 is MNHEY and CDR2 is SMNVEV (reference sequence). V trimming: 4 bases; J trimming: 9 bases; junction bases outside the gene matches: 21. The CDR3 sequence: CASSYPGGGSGEGGEQFF. The CDR3 DNA follows: TGTGCCAGCAGTTATCCCGGTGGAGGGAGTGGGGAGGGTGGTGAGCAGTTCTTC.

The V gene is TRBV18, the J gene TRBJ2-1, with TRBD2 identical over 14 bases. Looked up from germline, CDR1 is KGHSH and CDR2 is LQKENI. This CDR3 spans 15 amino acids. With V trimmed by 4 bases and J by 8 bases, 4 bases remained unmatched. CDR3 nucleotides: TGTGCCAGCTCACAGGGACTAGCGGGAGTGGATGAGCAGTTCTTC. Its protein is CASSQGLAGVDEQFF.

The chain links TRBV6-1 to TRBJ1-1; 7 nucleotides line up with TRBD1. V was pared by 2 bases and J by 10 bases, with 7 bases of the junction left unmatched. CDR1 and CDR2 from the germline V gene are MNHNS and SASEGT. The length of the CDR3 is 13 residues. The CDR3 loop reads CASSETGQGVAFF. As DNA, the CDR3 is TGTGCCAGCAGTGAAACAGGTCAGGGGGTAGCTTTCTTT.

J is TRBJ2-1 and V is TRBV7-6, with TRBD1 matching 7 bases. Per the germline V gene, CDR1 is SGHVS and CDR2 is FNYEAQ. This CDR3 is built from 16 residues. Unmatched junction bases numbered 9, after V lost 7 bases and J lost 0 bases. The CDR3 DNA reads as TGTGCCAGCACCAAAGGGGGCCAACCCTCCTACAATGAGCAGTTCTTC. This sequence encodes CASTKGGQPSYNEQFF. Complete variable domain (other parts from reference TRBV7-6 and TRBJ2-1): GAGVSQSPRYKVTKRGQDVALRCDPISGHVSLYWYRQALGQGPEFLTYFNYEAQQDKSGLPNDRFSAERPEGSISTLTIQRTEQRDSAMYRCASTKGGQPSYNEQFFGPGTRLTVL.

V usage is TRBV11-2 and J usage is TRBJ1-1; D not resolved. CDR3 length equals 11 residues. CDR1 is SGHAT, CDR2 FQNNGV, per germline. Trimming removed 8 bases from V and 8 bases from J, with 12 bases in between. CDR3 DNA sequence: TGTGCCAGCGGACGCTTAGGAGAAGCTTTCTTT. This sequence encodes CASGRLGEAFF.

The chain joins TRBV10-3 to TRBJ2-7; TRBD1 agrees at 9 bases. After removal of 3 bases from V and 1 base from J, the junction contained 1 base not matched to a gene. Germline V gene sequence: CDR1 ENHRY, CDR2 SYGVKD. This CDR3 has 14 residues. The CDR3 nucleotides read TGTGCCATCAGTGACGGGACAGGGTCCTACGAGCAGTACTTC. This sequence encodes CAISDGTGSYEQYF.

V and J are TRBV29-1 and TRBJ2-1, with 9 bases lining up with TRBD1. The CDR3 runs 17 residues. V dropped 0 bases and J dropped 9; count of bases not matched to a gene: 15. Germline CDR1 is SQVTM and CDR2 is ANQGSEA. This chain's CDR3 is CSVEERGPGQGGGEQFF. The CDR3 bases are TGCAGCGTTGAAGAGAGGGGACCGGGACAGGGTGGTGGTGAGCAGTTCTTC.

The chain couples TRBV28 to TRBJ2-7; 10 bases line up with TRBD1. Germline values: CDR1 MDHEN, CDR2 SYDVKM. Unmatched junction bases numbered 5, after V lost 2 bases and J lost 4 bases. The CDR3 consists of 15 residues. The DNA of the CDR3 is TGTGCCAGCAGTTTAGGGGGACAGGGGCCATACGAGCAGTACTTC. This codes for CASSLGGQGPYEQYF.

The rearrangement joins TRBV6-5 to TRBJ1-6; possibly TRBD1 for D (6 bases). In germline, CDR1 is MNHEY, CDR2 SVGAGI. Trimming removed 4 bases from V and 9 bases from J, with 19 bases in between. The CDR3 covers 16 residues. In nucleotides, the CDR3 is TGTGCCAGCAGTTCGAGTACACAGGGAACAGTTTCACCCCTCCACTTT. Its protein product is CASSSSTQGTVSPLHF.

The chain recombines TRBV27 with TRBJ2-7; 7 bases are a match to TRBD2. The CDR3 consists of 15 residues. V shed 1 base, J shed 2 bases, and the junction held 5 bases outside the gene matches. From germline, CDR1 is MNHEY and CDR2 SMNVEV (reference sequence). The CDR3 loop is CASSLWGREPYEQYF. The CDR3 DNA reads TGTGCCAGCAGTTTATGGGGGAGGGAACCCTACGAGCAGTACTTC.

This clone was seen a handful of times. The chain has TRBV28 and TRBJ1-1; 8 nucleotides match TRBD1. CDR3 size: 14 residues. The trim removed 8 bases at V and 5 bases at J, leaving 10 bases unmatched. CDR1 MDHEN and CDR2 SYDVKM come from the germline V gene. The CDR3 region has the DNA TGTGCCAGCGGGGGACAGGTGGCGGGGACTGAAGCTTTCTTT. It specifies CASGGQVAGTEAFF.

This clone was detected only a few times. The J gene is TRBJ1-5, the V gene TRBV4-2; D remains ambiguous. This CDR3 is built from 16 residues. Trimming stripped 1 base from V and 3 bases from J, with 13 bases between. The germline V gene has CDR1 LGHNA and CDR2 YNFKEQ. CDR3 coding DNA: TGTGCCAGCAGCCAAGTGGGAGGCACAGACAATCAGCCCCAGCATTTT. Encoded protein: CASSQVGGTDNQPQHF.

The CDR3 coding sequence is TGTGCCAGCAGCCCCATAGGGGCATTTGGCGAGCAGTACTTC. This sequence encodes CASSPIGAFGEQYF. V gene TRBV7-9 combines with J gene TRBJ2-7, with D possibly TRBD1 on 5 matching bases. V was clipped by 5 bases and J by 6 bases, with 17 bases between them. CDR3 length equals 14 residues. Germline assignment: CDR1 SEHNR and CDR2 FQNEAQ (reference sequence).

The rearrangement joins TRBV29-1 to TRBJ2-3; possible D gene TRBD2, 5 bases. CDR3 length: 13 residues. The V and J ends lost 8 bases and 0 bases respectively, with 12 bases between them. The germline gives CDR1 SQVTM, CDR2 ANQGSEA. CDR3 sequence (DNA): TGCAGCACCCGACCGGGAAGCACAGATACGCAGTATTTT. This encodes CSTRPGSTDTQYF.

This chain links TRBV10-3 with TRBJ2-1, with TRBD2 matching over 13 bases. The CDR3 sequence is 17 residues long. Germline V gene lookup returns CDR1 ENHRY and CDR2 SYGVKD. V trimming: 4 bases; J trimming: 5 bases; junction bases outside the gene matches: 8. As DNA, the CDR3 is TGTGCCATCAGTGGGACTAGCGGGAGTTTCGGGGACAATGAGCAGTTCTTC. Residues: CAISGTSGSFGDNEQFF.

The chain carries TRBV21-1 and TRBJ1-1; the table assigns TRBD1, which was not confirmed against the DNA. TRBV21-1 is noted as a pseudogene. The CDR3 covers 18 residues. Here the CDR3 reads CASNTRKRDRDKKAEAFF. The CDR3 DNA is TGTGCCAGTAACACCCGTAAAAGGGACAGGGACAAGAAGGCTGAAGCTTTCTTT.

This clone appeared once. The chain joins TRBV27 to TRBJ2-1; TRBD2 agrees at 7 bases. Germline CDR1 MNHEY, CDR2 SMNVEV (reference sequence). The CDR3 is 15 residues long. V gave up 3 bases and J gave up 2 bases; unmatched junction bases: 4. Here the CDR3 DNA reads TGTGCCAGCAGTTTGGCCGGGGGGACCTACAATGAGCAGTTCTTC. Its protein product is CASSLAGGTYNEQFF.

This clone was recorded a few times. The chain couples TRBV4-2 to TRBJ2-3; D may correspond to TRBD1 or TRBD2 (7 bases each). The CDR3 spans 16 residues. Germline assignment: CDR1 LGHNA and CDR2 YNFKEQ. V was pared by 1 base and J by 2 bases, with 13 bases between. The CDR3, as DNA: TGTGCCAGCAGCCAAGGGGGGGGACAGACCACAGATACGCAGTATTTT. Protein: CASSQGGGQTTDTQYF.

The rearrangement links TRBV30 to TRBJ1-2, with TRBD1 as a possible D gene (6 bases). V was clipped by 5 bases and J by 7 bases, with 14 bases between them. Germline-derived CDR1 and CDR2 are GTSNPN and SVGIG (reference sequence). The CDR3 runs 12 residues. This chain's CDR3 is CAWGLTGFGYTF. The CDR3 DNA is TGTGCCTGGGGATTAACAGGGTTTGGCTACACCTTC.

For the CDR3, the DNA is TGTGCCAGCAGTCTAGGATGGGGCGAGCAGTACTTC. It codes for CASSLGWGEQYF. The chain uses TRBV28 and TRBJ2-7; D call uncertain. CDR3 length: 12 amino acids. The germline V gene encodes CDR1 MDHEN and CDR2 SYDVKM. V was pared by 5 bases and J by 6 bases, with 11 bases between. Complete variable domain (other parts from reference TRBV28 and TRBJ2-7): DVKVTQSSRYLVKRTGEKVFLECVQDMDHENMFWYRQDPGLGLRLIYFSYDVKMKEKGDIPEGYSVSREKKERFSLILESASTNQTSMYLCASSLGWGEQYFGPGTRLTVT.

This sequence joins TRBV11-3 and TRBJ2-1; perhaps TRBD2 as D (6 bases). Germline lookup yields CDR1 SGHNT and CDR2 YENEEA. The CDR3 length is 15 residues. Trimming took 4 bases from V and 4 from J, leaving 14 bases between them. CDR3 coding DNA: TGTGCCAGCAGCTCATATGAAGGGACTTACAATGAGCAGTTCTTC. This gives the protein CASSSYEGTYNEQFF.

V and J are TRBV4-3 and TRBJ2-2, with 10 bases aligning to TRBD2. With 0 bases clipped from V and 1 base from J, the junction kept 8 bases outside the gene matches. The germline V gene has CDR1 LGHNA and CDR2 YSLEER. The CDR3 runs 19 residues. CDR3 residues: CASSQELSSGSLNTGELFF. CDR3 sequence (DNA): TGCGCCAGCAGCCAAGAATTATCTAGCGGGAGCCTGAACACCGGGGAGCTGTTTTTT.

The rearrangement joins TRBV28 to TRBJ1-5; D remains unclear. Germline CDR1 MDHEN, CDR2 SYDVKM. The CDR3 totals 11 residues. V dropped 8 bases and J dropped 6 bases, with 8 bases sitting between them. The CDR3 DNA follows: TGTGCCAGCTCAGGAGTTCAGCCCCAGCATTTT. It is translated as CASSGVQPQHF.

The rearrangement uses TRBV27 and TRBJ2-2; the match to TRBD2 covers 14 bases. Germline V gene sequence: CDR1 MNHEY, CDR2 SMNVEV (reference sequence). CDR3 size: 18 residues. Trimming took 5 bases from V and 5 from J; bases not matched to a gene: 10. CDR3 DNA sequence: TGTGCCAGCAGTCCCATTAGCCGACTAGCGGGAGGGACCGGGGAGCTGTTTTTT. It specifies CASSPISRLAGGTGELFF.

The chain links TRBV6-5 to TRBJ2-1; a possible D gene is TRBD2 (6 bases). The germline V gene has CDR1 MNHEY and CDR2 SVGAGI. V was pared by 2 bases and J by 10 bases, with 12 bases between. The CDR3 is 13 residues long. In nucleotides, the CDR3 is TGTGCCAGCAGTTACCCCGGAGGGTCCGAGCAGTTCTTC. Translation gives CASSYPGGSEQFF.

This clone was picked up a small number of times. The chain recombines TRBV7-2 with TRBJ2-4; 9 bases match TRBD2. Germline trimming cut 3 bases from V and 1 base from J; bases unmatched to any gene: 4. CDR1 and CDR2 (germline): SGHTA, FQGNSA. The CDR3 consists of 16 residues. The CDR3 loop is CASSFSGSGAKNIQYF. CDR3 DNA sequence: TGTGCCAGCAGCTTTAGCGGGAGTGGGGCCAAAAACATTCAGTACTTC.

The chain carries TRBV13 and TRBJ2-7; a possible D gene is TRBD1 (6 bases). CDR1 is PRHDT and CDR2 is FYEKMQ in the germline V gene (reference sequence). The CDR3 covers 15 residues. With 1 base removed from V and 4 bases from J, the gap between germline ends came to 14 bases. The CDR3: CASSLENRRGYEQYF. CDR3 sequence (DNA): TGTGCCAGCAGCTTAGAGAATCGTAGGGGGTACGAGCAGTACTTC. The full variable domain, its missing parts supplied by reference TRBV13 and TRBJ2-7, is AAGVIQSPRHLIKEKRETATLKCYPIPRHDTVYWYQQGPGQDPQFLISFYEKMQSDKGSIPDRFSAQQFSDYHSELNMSSLELGDSALYFCASSLENRRGYEQYFGPGTRLTVT.

The V and J genes are TRBV10-3 and TRBJ1-1; D not resolved. Per germline, CDR1 ENHRY and CDR2 SYGVKD. CDR3 length: 15 amino acids. The V end lost 6 bases, the J end lost 1 base, and 15 bases lay between the germline ends. CDR3 amino acids: CAIRDGLLKNTEAFF. In nucleotides, the CDR3 is TGTGCCATCAGGGACGGACTACTCAAGAACACTGAAGCTTTCTTT.

In regard to this clone: The junction does not match germline at one end; this may be a read error. The V call is TRBV7-7, the J call TRBJ2-3; D uncertain. The CDR3 has 15 amino acids. The germline V gene encodes CDR1 SSHAT and CDR2 FNYEAQ (reference sequence). CDR3 region: CASSADDTGTDTQYF. DNA of the CDR3: TGTGCTAGCAGCGCAGACGACACTGGCACAGATACGCAGTATTTT.

This clone has only one observation. V and J are TRBV4-1 and TRBJ2-3, with D unclear. From germline, CDR1 is MGHRA and CDR2 YSYEKL. Trimming cost V 1 base and J 3 bases, with 11 bases left between them. The CDR3 sequence is 15 residues long. The CDR3 DNA follows: TGCGCCAGCAGCCAAGTTCCCACCGGTACAGATACGCAGTATTTT. Amino acid sequence: CASSQVPTGTDTQYF.